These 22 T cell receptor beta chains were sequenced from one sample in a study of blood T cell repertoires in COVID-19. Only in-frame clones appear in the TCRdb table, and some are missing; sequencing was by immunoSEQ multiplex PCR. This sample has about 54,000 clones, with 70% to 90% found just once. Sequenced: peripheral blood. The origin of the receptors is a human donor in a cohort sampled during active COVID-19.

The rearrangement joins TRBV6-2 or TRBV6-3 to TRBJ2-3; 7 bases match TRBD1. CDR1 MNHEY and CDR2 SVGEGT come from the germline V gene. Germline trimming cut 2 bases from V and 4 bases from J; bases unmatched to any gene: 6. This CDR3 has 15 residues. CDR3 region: CASSYGLGGADTQYF. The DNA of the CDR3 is TGTGCCAGCAGTTACGGGTTAGGGGGCGCAGATACGCAGTATTTT.

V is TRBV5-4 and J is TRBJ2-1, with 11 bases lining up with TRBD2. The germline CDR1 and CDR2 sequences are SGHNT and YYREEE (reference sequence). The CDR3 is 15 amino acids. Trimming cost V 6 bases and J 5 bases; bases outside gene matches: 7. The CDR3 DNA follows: TGTGCCAGCATCCTTAGCGGGGGGGCCAACAATGAGCAGTTCTTC. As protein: CASILSGGANNEQFF.

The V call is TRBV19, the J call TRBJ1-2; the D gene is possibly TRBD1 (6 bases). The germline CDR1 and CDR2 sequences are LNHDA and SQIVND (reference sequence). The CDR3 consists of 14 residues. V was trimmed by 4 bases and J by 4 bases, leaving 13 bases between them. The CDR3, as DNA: TGTGCCAGTAGTACCGGACAGCCACTCTATGGCTACACCTTC. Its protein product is CASSTGQPLYGYTF.

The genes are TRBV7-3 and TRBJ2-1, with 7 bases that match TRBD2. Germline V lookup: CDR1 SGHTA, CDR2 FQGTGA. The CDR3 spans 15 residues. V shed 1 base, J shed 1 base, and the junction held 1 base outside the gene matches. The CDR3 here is CASSLRRGSYNEQFF. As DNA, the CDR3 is TGTGCCAGCAGCTTAAGGCGGGGGTCCTACAATGAGCAGTTCTTC.

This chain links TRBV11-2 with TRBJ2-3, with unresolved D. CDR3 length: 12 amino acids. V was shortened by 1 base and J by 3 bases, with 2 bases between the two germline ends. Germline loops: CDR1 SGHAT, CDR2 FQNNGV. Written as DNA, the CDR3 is TGTGCCAGCAGCTTAGCAACAGATACGCAGTATTTT. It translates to CASSLATDTQYF.

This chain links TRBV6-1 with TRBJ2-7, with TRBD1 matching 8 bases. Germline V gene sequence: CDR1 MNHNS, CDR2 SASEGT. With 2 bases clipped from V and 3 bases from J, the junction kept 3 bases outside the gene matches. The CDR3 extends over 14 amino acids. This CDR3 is CASSEMDRVYEQYF. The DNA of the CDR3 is TGTGCCAGCAGTGAAATGGACAGGGTCTACGAGCAGTACTTC.

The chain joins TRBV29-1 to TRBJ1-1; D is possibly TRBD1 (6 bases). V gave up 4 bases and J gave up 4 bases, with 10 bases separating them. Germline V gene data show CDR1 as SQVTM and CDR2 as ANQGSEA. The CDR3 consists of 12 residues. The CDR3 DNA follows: TGCAGCGTTGTAAAAGGGGGCACTGAAGCTTTCTTT. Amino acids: CSVVKGGTEAFF.

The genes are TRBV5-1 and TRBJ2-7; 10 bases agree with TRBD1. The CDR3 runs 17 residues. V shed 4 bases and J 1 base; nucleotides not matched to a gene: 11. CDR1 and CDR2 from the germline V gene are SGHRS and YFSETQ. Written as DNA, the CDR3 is TGCGCCAGCAGCAGTCCTGGGCGGGACAGGGGTTCCTACGAGCAGTACTTC. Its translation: CASSSPGRDRGSYEQYF.

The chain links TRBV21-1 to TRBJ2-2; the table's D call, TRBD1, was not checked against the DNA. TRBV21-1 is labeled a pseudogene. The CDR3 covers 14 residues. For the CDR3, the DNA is TGTGCTACGCCGACAGCTACGAACACCGGGGAGCTGTTTTTT. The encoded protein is CATPTATNTGELFF.

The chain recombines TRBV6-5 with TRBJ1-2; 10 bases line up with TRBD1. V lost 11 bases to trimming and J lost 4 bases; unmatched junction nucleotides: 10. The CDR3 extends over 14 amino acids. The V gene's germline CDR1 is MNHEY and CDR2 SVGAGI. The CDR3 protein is CASCRDRGTYGYTF. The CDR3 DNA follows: TGTGCCTCGTGCCGGGACAGGGGAACCTATGGCTACACCTTC.

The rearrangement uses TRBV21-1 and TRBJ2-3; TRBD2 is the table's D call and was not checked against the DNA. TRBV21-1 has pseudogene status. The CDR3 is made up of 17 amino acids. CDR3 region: CASSPGRVLSPPDTQYF. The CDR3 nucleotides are TGTGCCAGCAGCCCAGGGAGGGTATTAAGTCCCCCAGATACGCAGTATTTT.

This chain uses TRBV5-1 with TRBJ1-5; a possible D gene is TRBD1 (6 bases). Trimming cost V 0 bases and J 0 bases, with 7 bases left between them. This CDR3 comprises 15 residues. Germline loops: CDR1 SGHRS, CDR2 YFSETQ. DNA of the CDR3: TGCGCCAGCAGCTTGGGGGACACTAGCAATCAGCCCCAGCATTTT. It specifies CASSLGDTSNQPQHF.

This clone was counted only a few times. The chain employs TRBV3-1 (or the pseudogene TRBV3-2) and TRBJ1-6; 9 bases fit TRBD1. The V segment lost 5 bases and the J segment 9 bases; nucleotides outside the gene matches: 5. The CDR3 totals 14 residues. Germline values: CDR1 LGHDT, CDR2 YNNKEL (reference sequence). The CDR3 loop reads CASSSGTGSSPLHF. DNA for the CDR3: TGTGCCAGCAGCTCCGGGACAGGGAGTTCACCCCTCCACTTT.

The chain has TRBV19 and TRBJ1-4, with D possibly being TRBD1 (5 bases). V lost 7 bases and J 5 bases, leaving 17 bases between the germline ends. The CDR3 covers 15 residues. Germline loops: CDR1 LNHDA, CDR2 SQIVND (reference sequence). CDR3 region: CASKIGGTGNEKLFF. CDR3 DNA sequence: TGTGCCAGTAAAATCGGGGGGACCGGGAATGAAAAACTGTTTTTT.

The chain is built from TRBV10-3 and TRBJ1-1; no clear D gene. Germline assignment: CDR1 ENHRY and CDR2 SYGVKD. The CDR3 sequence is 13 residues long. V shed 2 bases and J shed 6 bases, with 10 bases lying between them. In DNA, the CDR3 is TGTGCCATCAGTGAGGGAGGGATCGCTGAAGCTTTCTTT. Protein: CAISEGGIAEAFF.

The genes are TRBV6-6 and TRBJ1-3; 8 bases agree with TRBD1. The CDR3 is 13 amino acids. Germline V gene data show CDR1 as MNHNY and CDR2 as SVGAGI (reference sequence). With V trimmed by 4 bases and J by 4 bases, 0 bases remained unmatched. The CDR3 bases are TGTGCCAGCAGTTGGGACAGGGGAAACACCATATATTTT. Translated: CASSWDRGNTIYF.

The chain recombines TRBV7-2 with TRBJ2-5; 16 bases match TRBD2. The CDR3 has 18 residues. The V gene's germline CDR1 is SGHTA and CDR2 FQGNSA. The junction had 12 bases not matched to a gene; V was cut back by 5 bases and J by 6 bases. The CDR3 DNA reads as TGTGCCAGCAGCCCCGTCGGGACTAGCGGGGGGGCGAGACAGACCCAGTACTTC. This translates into CASSPVGTSGGARQTQYF.

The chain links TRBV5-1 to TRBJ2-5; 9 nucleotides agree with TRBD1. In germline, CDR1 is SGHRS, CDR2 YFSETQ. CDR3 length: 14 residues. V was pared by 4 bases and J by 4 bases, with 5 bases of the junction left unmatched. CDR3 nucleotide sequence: TGCGCCAGCAGCCGAGGACAGGGGACAGAGACCCAGTACTTC. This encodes CASSRGQGTETQYF. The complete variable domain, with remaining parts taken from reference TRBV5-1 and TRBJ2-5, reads KAGVTQTPRYLIKTRGQQVTLSCSPISGHRSVSWYQQTPGQGLQFLFEYFSETQRNKGNFPGRFSGRQFSNSRSEMNVSTLELGDSALYLCASSRGQGTETQYFGPGTRLLVL.

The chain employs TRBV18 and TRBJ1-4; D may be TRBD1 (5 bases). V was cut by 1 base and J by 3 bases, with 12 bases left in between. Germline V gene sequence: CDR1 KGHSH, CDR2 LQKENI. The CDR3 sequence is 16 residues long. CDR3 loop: CASSPRLQGPNEKLFF. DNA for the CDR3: TGTGCCAGCTCACCACGTCTCCAGGGCCCTAATGAAAAACTGTTTTTT.

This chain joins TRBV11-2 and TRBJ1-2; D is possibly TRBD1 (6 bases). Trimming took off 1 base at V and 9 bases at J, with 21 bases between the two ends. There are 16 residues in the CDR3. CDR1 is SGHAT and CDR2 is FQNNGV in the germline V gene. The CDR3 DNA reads TGTGCCAGCAGCTTAGCCTGGGGACGGACAGACCATAGCTACACCTTC. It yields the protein CASSLAWGRTDHSYTF.

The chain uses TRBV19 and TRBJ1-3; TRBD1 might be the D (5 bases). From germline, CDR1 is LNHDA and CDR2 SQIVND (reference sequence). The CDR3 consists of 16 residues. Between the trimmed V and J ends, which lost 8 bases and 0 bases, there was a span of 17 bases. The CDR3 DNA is TGTGCCAGTTTGGACACAATCTTACCCTCTGGAAACACCATATATTTT. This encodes CASLDTILPSGNTIYF.

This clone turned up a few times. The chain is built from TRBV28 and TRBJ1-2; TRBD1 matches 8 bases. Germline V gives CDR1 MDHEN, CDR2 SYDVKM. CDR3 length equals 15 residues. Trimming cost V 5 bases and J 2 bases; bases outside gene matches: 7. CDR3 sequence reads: CASSTGQGRNYGYTF. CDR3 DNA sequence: TGTGCCAGCAGTACAGGACAGGGTCGAAACTATGGCTACACCTTC.